This T cell receptor (beta chain) was identified in a study of cytotoxic CD8 clonotypes in ibrutinib-treated CLL. Overall study findings and caveats: Private clonotypes, not public ones, expanded at ibrutinib response. Higher circulating CD8+ T-cell counts strongly accompanied higher baseline clonality, above age-matched healthy donors. Whereas clonality rose at ibrutinib response, it declined toward baseline at progression.

CDR3 length: 14 amino acids. Germline V gene data show CDR1 as SGHNT and CDR2 as YYREEE (reference sequence). J lost 2 bases, V lost 3 bases, and 4 bases had no gene match. In the case of this clone: Antigen: not known.

TCRdb's table, derived via immunoSEQ multiplex PCR, lists solely in-frame clones and lacks some. The sample shows 35,000 to 40,000 clones, 49% of them seen only once. V usage is TRBV5-4 and J usage is TRBJ2-5; TRBD1 agrees at 7 bases. The sequencing here drew on PBMCs, taken before ibrutinib treatment. The source of this sequence is a human donor with chronic lymphocytic leukemia. CDR3 in amino acids: CASSSWTGQETQYF. DNA of the CDR3: TGTGCCAGCAGCTCTTGGACAGGACAAGAGACCCAGTACTTC.